The clone carrying this T cell receptor (beta chain) was seen many times. The data are from a study of neurological immune-mediated disorders. Via MiXCR, TCRdb re-called the 5' RACE reads, giving one row per CDR3 protein. In the table there are some 120,000 distinct CDR3 sequences, roughly 3.2% of which are singletons. Sequences were obtained from PBMCs. This receptor was identified in a woman in her 30s with multiple sclerosis.

DNA of the CDR3: TGCAGTGCTAGGGATATACTCGGCAACACTGAAGCTTTCTTT. It is translated as CSARDILGNTEAFF. The chain has TRBV20-1 and TRBJ1-1; unclear D gene. V was trimmed by 3 bases and J by 2 bases, leaving 13 bases between them. The CDR3 extends over 14 amino acids. Germline CDR1 reads DFQATT; CDR2 reads SNEGSKA (reference sequence).